This TCR beta chain came from a study of blood T cell repertoires in COVID-19. Study as a whole: The United States, Italy and Spain were the sources of the acute and convalescent COVID-19 samples. Sample material is recorded as cDNA or gDNA derived from T cells, B-cell-depleted T cells, or PBMCs.

This clone was seen a few times. TCRdb's copy holds only in-frame clones and misses some; the assay was immunoSEQ multiplex PCR. The table records 95,000 to 150,000 clones, approximately 70% of them present only once. CDR3 length equals 14 residues. Germline V gives CDR1 MNHNY, CDR2 SVGAGI (reference sequence). Unmatched junction bases numbered 5, after V lost 6 bases and J lost 4 bases. The source material was peripheral blood. This chain links TRBV6-6 with TRBJ2-2, with 7 positions matching TRBD1. The sequence was collected from a human donor with acute or convalescent COVID-19. The donor label of this sample is uncertain. The CDR3 nucleotides read TGTGCCAGCAGCGACAGGGTGGGCACCGGGGAGCTGTTTTTT. This translates into CASSDRVGTGELFF.